This entry concerns a single TCR beta chain. An end of the junction does not agree with germline; a read error may underlie this. The data originate from a study of blood T cell repertoires in COVID-19. Germline CDR1 and CDR2: GTSNPN and SVGIG (reference sequence). The CDR3 is made up of 12 amino acids. Method: immunoSEQ multiplex PCR; TCRdb's copy keeps in-frame clones and lacks some. The sample has 340,000 or so clones, about nine tenths seen once. This sequence originates from a man aged 45-60 years with active or convalescent COVID-19. The chain carries TRBV30 and TRBJ1-1; possibly TRBD1 for D (5 bases). The sample comprised peripheral blood. The CDR3: CARRVGRTEAFF. The CDR3, as DNA: TGTGCCCGGAGGGTGGGGCGAACTGAAGCTTTCTTT.